This T cell receptor beta chain emerged from a study of cytomegalovirus exposure and HLA in healthy donors. Researchers ran the PCR with 60 Vbeta and 13 Jbeta primers. This table comes from immunoSEQ multiplex PCR, and its TCRdb copy is limited to in-frame clones, with some not included. The table shows approximately 140,000 clones, with 76% occurring only once. As regards this clone: Its target is unknown.

Study conclusions and caveats: Over 150 TCR beta chains were listed as cytomegalovirus-associated.

The CDR3 is 12 residues long. Losses at the gene ends were 2 bases for V and 7 bases for J; bases not matched to a gene: 2. Germline-derived CDR1 and CDR2 are SGHRS and YFSETQ. This sequence originates from a man aged 40-50 years in good health and CMV-seronegative. The chain employs TRBV5-1 and TRBJ2-5, with 7 bases fitting TRBD2. Sequencing was performed on PBMCs. CDR3 amino acids: CASSFWEGTQYF. CDR3 nucleotides: TGCGCCAGCAGCTTCTGGGAGGGGACCCAGTACTTC.